What follows is one T cell receptor (beta chain) and its context. In the original analysis: Amplification from reference gene primers served as the basis for estimated nucleated cell counts. The assay was immunoSEQ multiplex PCR, and TCRdb's table has in-frame clones only and misses some. The V and J calls and clone size come from that table; D and trimming were worked out from the DNA. There are over 200,000 clones in the sample; 65% to 90% occur only once, and under 14% lies in the top ten. The germline V gene has CDR1 MGHRA and CDR2 YSYEKL. This CDR3 has 20 residues. With V trimmed by 0 bases and J by 1 base, 12 bases remained unmatched. This sample was taken from a study of blood T cell repertoires in COVID-19. Followed longitudinally, the Seattle patients had been enrolled during active infection.

The specimen was peripheral blood. The chain combines TRBV4-1 with TRBJ2-3, with 11 bases fitting TRBD2. This TCR was sampled from a man between 50 and 59 years old with COVID-19, enrolled during active disease. The CDR3: CASSQDGGLAGGPGTDTQYF. Here the CDR3 DNA reads TGCGCCAGCAGCCAAGATGGTGGGTTAGCGGGGGGGCCGGGCACAGATACGCAGTATTTT.